The present entry profiles one T cell receptor (beta chain) with its context. Unmatched junction bases numbered 7, after V lost 5 bases and J lost 4 bases. The CDR3 has 14 residues. Germline assignment: CDR1 SGHTA and CDR2 FQGNSA. The data are from a study of blood T cell repertoires in COVID-19. Profiling relied on immunoSEQ multiplex PCR, and the TCRdb table lists in-frame clones only, not all of them. This table has more than 60,000 clones, 88% appearing once. The V call is TRBV7-2, the J call TRBJ1-1, with 7 positions matching TRBD1. The sample taken for sequencing was peripheral blood. This sequence originates from an older woman with COVID-19, enrolled during active disease. The CDR3 loop reads CASSPRQGSTEAFF. The DNA of the CDR3 is TGTGCCAGCAGCCCTCGACAGGGATCCACTGAAGCTTTCTTT.